The rows below give T cell receptor beta chains drawn from one sample of a study of metastatic and nonmetastatic thyroid tumors. Through MiXCR, TCRdb re-clonotyped the PCR reads. Of 100,000 or so clones in the sample, 15% were seen once. Sequencing was done on a sample of blood. Receptors originate from a female donor with papillary thyroid cancer or a benign thyroid nodule (not recorded which). Some clones in this sample may be carry-over from other donors' samples. Each CDR3 is given with its conserved first and last residue. Fields, in order: D gene, clone size, J gene, V gene, CDR3 protein, CDR3 DNA. The D gene is left open where the match is weak. Some rows have no size entry. The others give once, few or many, or a class for an expanded clone.

d_gene: TRBD1
abundance: many
j_gene: TRBJ1-1
v_gene: TRBV12-3/TRBV12-4
CDR3aa: CASTFQGAEAFF
CDR3nt: TGTGCCAGCACTTTTCAGGGGGCTGAAGCTTTCTTT

d_gene: .
abundance: many
j_gene: TRBJ1-5
v_gene: TRBV24-1
CDR3aa: CATSDPGGVGNQPQHF
CDR3nt: TGTGCCACCAGTGACCCCGGGGGGGTGGGCAATCAGCCCCAGCATTTT

d_gene: TRBD2
abundance: many
j_gene: TRBJ2-5
v_gene: TRBV6-2/TRBV6-3
CDR3aa: CASSYRPRLAGAQETQYF
CDR3nt: TGTGCCAGCAGTTACCGGCCTCGCTTAGCGGGTGCCCAAGAGACCCAGTACTTC

d_gene: .
abundance: .
j_gene: TRBJ2-7
v_gene: TRBV6-2/TRBV6-3
CDR3aa: CASSRGASDEQYF
CDR3nt: TGTGCCAGTTCCCGGGGGGCTAGCGACGAGCAGTACTTC

d_gene: .
abundance: many
j_gene: TRBJ2-7
v_gene: TRBV15
CDR3aa: CATSRDSGPTSSYEQYF
CDR3nt: TGTGCCACCAGCAGAGATTCCGGGCCTACGAGCTCCTACGAGCAGTACTTC

d_gene: .
abundance: .
j_gene: TRBJ2-4
v_gene: TRBV20-1
CDR3aa: CSAPYTGMAKNIQYF
CDR3nt: TGCAGTGCTCCTTACACAGGGATGGCCAAAAACATTCAGTACTTC

d_gene: TRBD1
abundance: many
j_gene: TRBJ1-6
v_gene: TRBV9
CDR3aa: CASSVGQGSWVNSPLHF
CDR3nt: TGTGCCAGCAGCGTAGGACAGGGGAGTTGGGTTAATTCACCCCTCCACTTT

d_gene: .
abundance: many
j_gene: TRBJ2-7
v_gene: TRBV28
CDR3aa: CASITLKGGEQYF
CDR3nt: TGTGCCAGCATTACGCTAAAGGGTGGTGAGCAGTACTTC

d_gene: .
abundance: many
j_gene: TRBJ2-2
v_gene: TRBV20-1
CDR3aa: CSARAPGPNTGELFF
CDR3nt: TGCAGTGCTAGAGCGCCGGGACCTAACACCGGGGAGCTGTTTTTT

d_gene: .
abundance: many
j_gene: TRBJ2-5
v_gene: TRBV19
CDR3aa: CASSGMAGRETQYF
CDR3nt: TGTGCCAGTAGTGGGATGGCAGGGAGGGAGACCCAGTACTTC

d_gene: .
abundance: many
j_gene: TRBJ1-6
v_gene: TRBV5-5
CDR3aa: CASSLLDSPLHF
CDR3nt: TGTGCCAGCAGCTTGCTGGACTCACCCCTCCACTTT

d_gene: .
abundance: few
j_gene: TRBJ2-1
v_gene: TRBV4-1
CDR3aa: CASSSNRGEQLF
CDR3nt: TGCGCCAGCAGCTCCAACCGGGGTGAGCAGCTCTTC

d_gene: .
abundance: many
j_gene: TRBJ2-4
v_gene: TRBV19
CDR3aa: CASSREHPRHQYF
CDR3nt: TGTGCCAGTAGTAGGGAGCATCCCCGACACCAGTACTTC